This T cell receptor (beta chain) came from a study of OX40 agonist ivuxolimab in advanced cancers. At the level of the study: Ivuxolimab, an agonist antibody against OX40 (CD134), was given to patients.

Study results and limitations: Both blood CD4+ and CD8+ T cells showed clonal growth by week 6 at 0.1 to 3.0 mg/kg.

This clone was observed at least ten times. The antigen is not known. The CDR3 length is 13 residues. The ends were cut back, 8 bases at V and 4 bases at J, with 14 bases in the middle. Germline V gene data show CDR1 as MGHDK and CDR2 as SYGVNS. Here immunoSEQ multiplex PCR was the method, and the copy in TCRdb shows in-frame clones only, minus some. Counted here are 65,000 to 85,000 clones, roughly 91% occurring once; the ten biggest clones make up approximately 15%. The sample in question was CD4+ or CD8+ T cells sorted from blood, obtained in a trial of the OX40 agonist ivuxolimab. The genes are TRBV25-1 and TRBJ1-1; D possibly corresponds to TRBD1 (6 bases). The receptor was isolated from an adult with an advanced solid tumor such as melanoma, head and neck, liver or kidney cancer. Written as DNA, the CDR3 is TGTGCCAGCGCCCGAACAGGGTTCACTGAAGCTTTCTTT. This sequence encodes CASARTGFTEAFF.